This T cell receptor (beta chain) stems from a study of shared clonotypes between healthy human individuals. Replicate sorted-subset PCRs were loaded with approximately 190 ng DNA, 30,000 to 35,000 T cell genomes. TCRdb's copy holds only in-frame clones and misses some; the assay was immunoSEQ multiplex PCR. The profile shows over 950,000 clones, 60% to 80% of them singletons. The CDR3 covers 17 residues. V lost 3 bases to trimming and J lost 0 bases; unmatched junction nucleotides: 9. Germline V gives CDR1 SGDLS, CDR2 YYNGEE. Overall study results and limits: The generation probabilities recorded for non-shared clonotypes fell below those of clonotypes shared by all four donors.

On this clone itself: The antigen remains undetermined.

The sequence came from a man aged 18 to 35 in good health. Some clones in this sample may be carry-over from other donors' samples. V gene TRBV9 combines with J gene TRBJ2-3, with 8 bases identical to TRBD2. The sample taken for sequencing was memory CD4+ T cells from PBMCs. Regarding subset: CD45RA-negative fraction. CDR3 nucleotide sequence: TGTGCCAGCAGCGGGCGCTCGGCTAGCGGGAGCACAGATACGCAGTATTTT. As protein: CASSGRSASGSTDTQYF.